Listed below are T cell receptor beta chains from one sample, sequenced in a study of cytomegalovirus exposure and HLA in healthy donors. Profiling relied on immunoSEQ multiplex PCR, and the TCRdb table lists in-frame clones only, not all of them. The sample yields hundreds of thousands of clones, approximately 90% seen once. The sample taken for sequencing was PBMCs. The receptors stem from a young woman in good health and CMV-seronegative. The CDR3 runs from the conserved cysteine through the conserved F or W. D genes are given only for firm matches. Only some rows state a clone size, as once, few, many or a class for expanded clones.

>TRBD1|NA|TRBV29-1|TRBJ2-1
TGCAGCGTAGGACAGGGGAGGGATGAGCAGTTCTTC
CSVGQGRDEQFF
>NA|NA|TRBV18|TRBJ2-3
TGTGCCAGCTCACTCCCGACTAGTGTGGGCACAGATACGCAGTATTTT
CASSLPTSVGTDTQYF
>NA|few|TRBV6-6|TRBJ2-7
TGTGCCAGCAGTTCCCCGGACTCCTCCTACGAGCAGTACTTC
CASSSPDSSYEQYF
>TRBD1|NA|TRBV7-2|TRBJ2-1
TGTGCCAGCAGCTCACCCACTGGGACAGGTAGGGCCTACAATGAGCAGTTCTTC
CASSSPTGTGRAYNEQFF
>TRBD1|NA|TRBV18|TRBJ2-3
TGTGCCAGCTCACCCCCGGGACAGGGAACCGATACGCAGTATTTT
CASSPPGQGTDTQYF
>TRBD2|NA|TRBV4-2|TRBJ2-5
TGTGCCAGCAGCCAAGATGCTAGCGGGAGAGTCGGAGGGACCCAGTACTTC
CASSQDASGRVGGTQYF
>TRBD1|NA|TRBV11-2|TRBJ1-1
TGTGCCAGCAGCTTAATCGGACAGGGGATTATGAACACTGAAGCTTTCTTT
CASSLIGQGIMNTEAFF
>NA|NA|TRBV5-6|TRBJ2-7
TGTGCCAGCAGCTTCGGGGACTCCCGAGGACTGTTC
CASSFGDSRGLF
>TRBD1|NA|TRBV7-9|TRBJ1-1
TGTGCCAGCTCGACAGGGGGCAGAGGGAACACTGAAGCTTTCTTT
CASSTGGRGNTEAFF
>TRBD1|NA|TRBV15|TRBJ1-2
TGTGCCACCAGCAGAGATAGGGGACAGGCCTATGGCTACACCTTC
CATSRDRGQAYGYTF
>NA|NA|TRBV2|TRBJ2-6
TGTGCCAGCAGTTATGATAAGCCTGGGGCCAACGTCCTGACTTTC
CASSYDKPGANVLTF
>TRBD2|NA|TRBV5-1|TRBJ2-2
TGCGCCAGCAGCTTGCGGGGACTAGCGGGAGTCTCGGACACCGGGGAGCTGTTTTTT
CASSLRGLAGVSDTGELFF
>TRBD1|once|TRBV11-3|TRBJ2-7
TGTGCCAGCAGCCAGGACAGGGGATGGTACGAGCAGTACTTC
CASSQDRGWYEQYF
>TRBD1|NA|TRBV10-3|TRBJ1-2
TGTGCCATCAGTGGATCTAATAAAATTTCGGGACAGGGGAATGGCTACACCTTC
CAISGSNKISGQGNGYTF
>NA|NA|TRBV2|TRBJ1-3
TGTGCCAGCAGTGCTTCAACATCTGGAAACACCATATATTTT
CASSASTSGNTIYF
>NA|NA|TRBV4-1|TRBJ1-5
TGCGCCAGCAGCCCCATGCGGGGTTATCAGCCCCAGCATTTT
CASSPMRGYQPQHF
>NA|NA|TRBV15|TRBJ2-3
TGTGCCACCAGCACGAGCCTCGGTACGCAGTATTTT
CATSTSLGTQYF
>TRBD1|once|TRBV10-2|TRBJ1-2
TGCGCCAGCAGCCCACTATTAACAGGGGACTATGGCTACACCTTC
CASSPLLTGDYGYTF
>NA|NA|TRBV30|TRBJ1-6
TGTGCCTGGAGTGGTGGTTGGGGGCGGGATTCACCCCTCCACTTT
CAWSGGWGRDSPLHF
>NA|NA|TRBV5-6|TRBJ1-1
TGTGCCAGCAGCTTACTGACTTCCCTCGAGACTGAAGCTTTCTTT
CASSLLTSLETEAFF
>TRBD1|NA|TRBV5-6|TRBJ2-7
TGTGCCAGCAGCTTGGGACAGGGATACATATACGAGCAGTACTTC
CASSLGQGYIYEQYF
>TRBD1|NA|TRBV19|TRBJ1-6
TGTGCCAGTAGTAACCGGGACAGGTTGAGGAATTCACCCCTCCACTTT
CASSNRDRLRNSPLHF
>NA|NA|TRBV7-9|TRBJ2-7
TGTGCCAGCAGCTCAGGTCCCTACGAGCAGTACTTC
CASSSGPYEQYF
>TRBD1|NA|TRBV27|TRBJ2-3
TGTGCCAGCAGTCAACCCAGGGGGCAAGATACGCAGTATTTT
CASSQPRGQDTQYF
>TRBD1|NA|TRBV7-9|TRBJ1-1
TGTGCCAGCAGCCCGGGACAGACTGAAGCTTTCTTT
CASSPGQTEAFF
>NA|NA|TRBV6-5|TRBJ1-1
TGTGCCAGCAGTTCGGATTGGGGGGTGAAAGCTTTCTTT
CASSSDWGVKAFF
>NA|once|TRBV6-5|TRBJ1-1
TGTGCCAGCAGCCGTGACAGGCGGACTGAAGCTTTCTTT
CASSRDRRTEAFF
>NA|NA|TRBV7-3|TRBJ2-3
TGTGCCAGCAGCCGAGGAAGCCTGCACACAGATACGCAGTATTTT
CASSRGSLHTDTQYF
>TRBD2|NA|TRBV27|TRBJ2-5
TGTGCCAGCCCGTCATTAAGTCGGACTAGCGGGAGTGGAGAGACCCAGTACTTC
CASPSLSRTSGSGETQYF
>TRBD1|NA|TRBV10-1|TRBJ1-6
TGCGCCAGTGGGACAGGCCCGTCACCCCTCCACTTT
CASGTGPSPLHF
>TRBD1|NA|TRBV2|TRBJ1-2
TGTGCCAGCAGACGACAGGGAAGCGGCTACACCTTC
CASRRQGSGYTF
>NA|NA|TRBV6-5|TRBJ1-5
TGTGCCAGCAGTTTACAGTACAATCAGCCCCAGCATTTT
CASSLQYNQPQHF
>NA|NA|TRBV6-1|TRBJ1-1
TGTGCCAGCAGTTGGGGAGGACAGAACACTGAAGCTTTCTTT
CASSWGGQNTEAFF
>NA|NA|TRBV30|TRBJ2-2
TGTGCCTGGAGCCAGACAGTGACCACCGGGGAGCTGTTTTTT
CAWSQTVTTGELFF